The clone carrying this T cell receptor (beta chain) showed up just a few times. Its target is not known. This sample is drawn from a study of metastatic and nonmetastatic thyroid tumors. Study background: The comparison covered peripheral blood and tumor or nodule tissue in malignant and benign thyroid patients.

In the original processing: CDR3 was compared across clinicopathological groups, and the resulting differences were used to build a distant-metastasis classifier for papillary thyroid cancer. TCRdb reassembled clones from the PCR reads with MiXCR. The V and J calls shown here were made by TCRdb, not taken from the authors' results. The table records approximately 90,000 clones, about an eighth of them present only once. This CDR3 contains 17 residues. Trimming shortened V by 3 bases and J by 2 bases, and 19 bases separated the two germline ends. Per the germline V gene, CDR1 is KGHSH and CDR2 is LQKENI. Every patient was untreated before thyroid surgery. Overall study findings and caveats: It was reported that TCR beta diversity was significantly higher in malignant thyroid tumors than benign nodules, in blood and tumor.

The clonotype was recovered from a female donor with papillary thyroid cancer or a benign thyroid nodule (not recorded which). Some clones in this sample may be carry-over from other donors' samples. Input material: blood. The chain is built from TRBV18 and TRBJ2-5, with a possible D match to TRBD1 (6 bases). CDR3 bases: TGTGCCAGCTCACCGACCTGGACAGAGAGTGGTCAAGAGACCCAGTACTTC. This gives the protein CASSPTWTESGQETQYF.